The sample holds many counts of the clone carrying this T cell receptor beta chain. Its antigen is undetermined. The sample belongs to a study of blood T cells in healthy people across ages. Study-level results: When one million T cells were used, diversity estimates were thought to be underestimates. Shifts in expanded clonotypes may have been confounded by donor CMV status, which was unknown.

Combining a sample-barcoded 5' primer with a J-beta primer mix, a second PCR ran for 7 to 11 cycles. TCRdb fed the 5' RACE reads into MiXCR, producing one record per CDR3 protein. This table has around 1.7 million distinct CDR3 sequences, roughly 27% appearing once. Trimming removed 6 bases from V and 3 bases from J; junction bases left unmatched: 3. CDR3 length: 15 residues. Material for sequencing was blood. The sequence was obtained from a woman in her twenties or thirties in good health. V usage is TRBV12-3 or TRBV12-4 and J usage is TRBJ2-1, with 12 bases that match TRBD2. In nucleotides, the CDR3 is TGTGCCAGCAGATTACTAGCGGGAGGCTACAATGAGCAGTTCTTC. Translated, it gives CASRLLAGGYNEQFF.